The 30 T cell receptor beta chains presented below share a single source sample, sequenced in a study of CD8+ T cells in alopecia areata. Following RNA extraction, reverse transcription yielded cDNA that acted as the sequencing template. Measured with immunoSEQ multiplex PCR; TCRdb has only the in-frame clones, and not every one. This table has some 170,000 clones, 53% appearing once. Treatment noted: oral pan-JAK inhibitor, 5-10 mg twice daily. Specimen: CD8+ T cells sorted from blood, collected at week 24, from a patient treated with tofacitinib. The receptors were gathered from a human donor with alopecia areata.

This clone was detected once. The chain uses TRBV11-2 and TRBJ1-1; 7 nucleotides align to TRBD1. The length of the CDR3 is 14 residues. The J segment lost 0 bases and the V segment lost 7 bases, leaving 5 bases of the junction unmatched. Germline CDR1 and CDR2: SGHAT and FQNNGV. CDR3: CASNPGQVNTEAFF. For the CDR3, the DNA is TGTGCCAGCAACCCCGGACAGGTGAACACTGAAGCTTTCTTT.

The chain has TRBV7-9 and TRBJ2-2, with a weak D call TRBD2 (5 bases). The V gene lost 5 bases and the J gene lost 2 bases, with 21 bases spanning the gap. Germline CDR1 SEHNR, CDR2 FQNEAQ (reference sequence). The CDR3 has 18 residues. CDR3 residues: CASSQTGIRRTNTGELFF. CDR3 in DNA: TGTGCCAGCAGCCAAACGGGTATCCGGAGGACCAACACCGGGGAGCTGTTTTTT.

V gene TRBV2 combines with J gene TRBJ1-2; D ambiguous. Germline CDR1 is SNHLY and CDR2 is FYNNEI. This CDR3 comprises 14 residues. The V end was cut by 1 base, the J end by 8 bases, with 14 bases between. The CDR3 is CASSEGPTGRGYTF. As DNA, the CDR3 is TGTGCCAGCAGTGAAGGTCCTACTGGGCGCGGCTACACCTTC. Drawing the rest from reference TRBV2 and TRBJ1-2, the complete variable domain is EPEVTQTPSHQVTQMGQEVILRCVPISNHLYFYWYRQILGQKVEFLVSFYNNEISEKSEIFDDQFSVERPDGSNFTLKIRSTKLEDSAMYFCASSEGPTGRGYTFGSGTRLTVV.

DNA for the CDR3: TGTGCCACCAGCAGAGGAGTGGGGACAGCGGAGACCCAGTACTTC. The encoded protein is CATSRGVGTAETQYF. The V and J genes are TRBV15 and TRBJ2-5; 7 bases align to TRBD1. V lost 1 base to trimming and J lost 5 bases; unmatched junction nucleotides: 7. CDR3 length: 15 amino acids. Germline V CDR1 and CDR2: LNHNV, YYDKDF (reference sequence).

The chain couples TRBV27 to TRBJ1-1; D is unclear. Trimming took 5 bases from V and 0 from J, leaving 13 bases between them. CDR3 length equals 15 residues. Germline V lookup: CDR1 MNHEY, CDR2 SMNVEV (reference sequence). CDR3 DNA: TGTGCCAGCAGTCCCCCCGGTTATATGAACACTGAAGCTTTCTTT. This sequence encodes CASSPPGYMNTEAFF.

The gene calls are TRBV4-1 and TRBJ2-1, with a possible D match to TRBD1 (6 bases). The CDR3 totals 16 residues. V shed 0 bases and J shed 4 bases, with 13 bases lying between them. Per germline, CDR1 MGHRA and CDR2 YSYEKL. CDR3 sequence reads: CASSQESGDRYNEQFF. For the CDR3, the DNA is TGCGCCAGCAGCCAAGAATCAGGGGATCGGTACAATGAGCAGTTCTTC.

The V gene is TRBV2, the J gene TRBJ2-5; D may be TRBD2 (7 bases). The V gene lost 0 bases and the J gene lost 5 bases, with 10 bases spanning the gap. Germline V lookup: CDR1 SNHLY, CDR2 FYNNEI. The CDR3 spans 14 residues. CDR3 sequence (DNA): TGTGCCAGCAGTGAAGCGGGGGGGCTGGAGACCCAGTACTTC. This translates into CASSEAGGLETQYF.

This chain connects TRBV7-9 to TRBJ1-4; no definite D call. Trimming removed 2 bases from V and 5 bases from J, with 3 bases in between. Germline V gives CDR1 SEHNR, CDR2 FQNEAQ (reference sequence). The CDR3 has 12 amino acids. The CDR3 DNA is TGTGCCAGCAGCTTACGGAATGAAAAACTGTTTTTT. Protein product: CASSLRNEKLFF.

V gene TRBV4-1 combines with J gene TRBJ2-4; D perhaps matches TRBD1 (6 bases). The V and J ends lost 0 bases and 7 bases respectively, with 19 bases between them. Looked up from germline, CDR1 is MGHRA and CDR2 is YSYEKL. This CDR3 is 17 amino acids long. The CDR3 DNA sequence: TGCGCCAGCAGCCAAGATATGGGGGCGCAAAGGGATAACATTCAGTACTTC. Protein sequence: CASSQDMGAQRDNIQYF.

The CDR3 loop reads CASSETPTGNYGYTF. The CDR3, as DNA: TGTGCCAGCAGCGAGACACCGACCGGCAACTATGGCTACACCTTC. V and J are TRBV2 and TRBJ1-2; no clear D. Deletions cut 6 bases from V and 2 bases from J, with 16 bases between. The CDR3 spans 15 residues. CDR1 is SNHLY and CDR2 is FYNNEI in the germline V gene.

As concerns this clone: An end of the junction does not agree with germline; a read error may underlie this. The V call is TRBV7-7, the J call TRBJ2-3; 8 nucleotides agree with TRBD2. There are 15 residues in the CDR3. The germline V gene encodes CDR1 SSHAT and CDR2 FNYEAQ (reference sequence). CDR3 DNA sequence: TGTGCCGGCAGCCCGACTAGCGATAGCACAGATACGCAGTATTTT. It is translated as CAGSPTSDSTDTQYF.

The chain is built from TRBV5-6 and TRBJ2-3; D uncertain. The CDR3 has 12 residues. V lost 5 bases, J lost 5 bases, and 9 bases lay in between. CDR1 SGHDT and CDR2 YYEEEE come from the germline V gene. The CDR3 here is CASSTDGDTQYF. CDR3 bases: TGTGCCAGCAGTACCGACGGAGATACGCAGTATTTT.

This chain joins TRBV4-1 and TRBJ1-1, with TRBD1 as a possible D gene (6 bases). The length of the CDR3 is 13 residues. Germline V gene data show CDR1 as MGHRA and CDR2 as YSYEKL. V was cut by 4 bases and J by 6 bases, with 12 bases left in between. The CDR3 nucleotides are TGCGCCAGCAGCCCCGACGGGGGGCCTGAAGCTTTCTTT. Translating gives CASSPDGGPEAFF.

V is TRBV5-6 and J is TRBJ2-4, with 10 bases aligning to TRBD1. The CDR3 extends over 14 amino acids. J was trimmed by 7 bases and V by 4 bases; bases with no gene match: 5. Germline CDR1 and CDR2: SGHDT and YYEEEE. This CDR3 reads CASSPMGQGNIQYF. DNA for the CDR3: TGTGCCAGCAGCCCAATGGGACAGGGGAACATTCAGTACTTC.

The V and J genes are TRBV30 and TRBJ2-7; D remains unclear. This CDR3 has 11 residues. V was pared by 4 bases and J by 6 bases, with 10 bases between. Per germline, CDR1 GTSNPN and CDR2 SVGIG (reference sequence). The CDR3 loop is CAWTESGEQYF. As DNA, the CDR3 is TGTGCCTGGACTGAGTCGGGCGAGCAGTACTTC.

V gene TRBV19 combines with J gene TRBJ1-1; possibly TRBD1 for D (5 bases). The ends were cut back, 4 bases at V and 2 bases at J, with 11 bases in the middle. In germline, CDR1 is LNHDA, CDR2 SQIVND (reference sequence). This CDR3 comprises 14 residues. This chain's CDR3 is CASSTDTANTEAFF. The CDR3 nucleotides read TGTGCCAGTAGTACGGACACCGCAAACACTGAAGCTTTCTTT.

This rearrangement joins TRBV30 to TRBJ2-5; the D is unclear. The CDR3 contains 15 residues. V lost 3 bases and J lost 1, with 15 bases in between. Germline V CDR1 and CDR2: GTSNPN, SVGIG (reference sequence). The CDR3 DNA is TGTGCCTGGAGCCCTCTACGGCCCCTCCAAGAGACCCAGTACTTC. Its protein product is CAWSPLRPLQETQYF.

The V call is TRBV10-1, the J call TRBJ2-2; 7 bases line up with TRBD1. V trimming: 0 bases; J trimming: 5 bases; junction bases outside the gene matches: 18. The CDR3 runs 20 residues. Per germline, CDR1 WNHNN and CDR2 SYGVQD (reference sequence). The CDR3 sequence: CASSESGTAPFEVGTGELFF. The CDR3 DNA follows: TGCGCCAGCAGTGAGTCCGGGACAGCCCCGTTTGAAGTGGGAACCGGGGAGCTGTTTTTT.

V gene TRBV19 combines with J gene TRBJ1-1; TRBD1 might be the D (5 bases). The CDR3 has 13 residues. V shed 3 bases and J shed 5 bases, with 10 bases lying between them. Germline CDR1 and CDR2: LNHDA and SQIVND (reference sequence). CDR3 protein: CASSMSGTTEAFF. The CDR3 region has the DNA TGTGCCAGTAGTATGTCGGGGACGACTGAAGCTTTCTTT. Full variable domain (rest looked up from reference TRBV19 and TRBJ1-1): DGGITQSPKYLFRKEGQNVTLSCEQNLNHDAMYWYRQDPGQGLRLIYYSQIVNDFQKGDIAEGYSVSREKKESFPLTVTSAQKNPTAFYLCASSMSGTTEAFFGQGTRLTVV.

The V gene is TRBV6-5, the J gene TRBJ1-1, with 12 bases aligning to TRBD1. Germline V lookup: CDR1 MNHEY, CDR2 SVGAGI. The CDR3 totals 15 residues. V was clipped by 5 bases and J by 4 bases; unmatched bases: 5. The CDR3 sequence is CASSPGQGATTEAFF. The CDR3 DNA sequence: TGTGCCAGCAGTCCGGGACAGGGGGCAACCACTGAAGCTTTCTTT.

This clone came up a few times. The rearrangement links TRBV29-1 to TRBJ2-5; a possible D gene is TRBD1 (6 bases). Germline loops: CDR1 SQVTM, CDR2 ANQGSEA. V gave up 6 bases and J gave up 4 bases, with 21 bases separating them. The CDR3 is 15 residues long. The CDR3 sequence is CSVGRKGVTRETQYF. In nucleotides, the CDR3 is TGCAGCGTCGGTAGGAAGGGGGTAACGCGAGAGACCCAGTACTTC.

This chain uses TRBV5-6 with TRBJ1-1; possibly TRBD1 for D (6 bases). The V and J ends lost 3 bases and 1 base respectively, with 10 bases between them. Germline CDR1 SGHDT, CDR2 YYEEEE. The CDR3 covers 14 residues. CDR3 sequence (DNA): TGTGCCAGCAGCTCAAGGACAGAGAACACTGAAGCTTTCTTT. Encoded protein: CASSSRTENTEAFF.

This clone showed up just once. V gene TRBV30 combines with J gene TRBJ1-1; perhaps TRBD1 as D (5 bases). The CDR3 runs to 15 residues. The V end was cut by 2 bases, the J end by 1 base, with 14 bases between. Germline V gives CDR1 GTSNPN, CDR2 SVGIG (reference sequence). The CDR3 spells CAWSYLTTANTEAFF. In nucleotides, the CDR3 is TGTGCCTGGAGTTACCTCACGACAGCGAACACTGAAGCTTTCTTT. Complete variable domain (other parts from reference TRBV30 and TRBJ1-1): SQTIHQWPATLVQPVGSPLSLECTVEGTSNPNLYWYRQAAGRGLQLLFYSVGIGQISSEVPQNLSASRPQDRQFILSSKKLLLSDSGFYLCAWSYLTTANTEAFFGQGTRLTVV.

This clone was counted only a few times. The DNA of the CDR3 is TGCGCCAGCAGCCAAGAACGCGGTGGCGGTGAGCAGTTCTTC. It specifies CASSQERGGGEQFF. This chain joins TRBV4-3 and TRBJ2-1; D gene unclear. Trimming left V 0 bases short and J 9 bases short, with 12 bases between. From germline, CDR1 is LGHNA and CDR2 YSLEER. The CDR3 consists of 14 residues.

The chain employs TRBV23-1 and TRBJ1-5, with 9 bases fitting TRBD1. TRBV23-1 is labeled an ORF, and its function is uncertain. The CDR3 sequence is 19 residues long. V lost 3 bases, J lost 0 bases, and 12 bases stayed unmatched. CDR3 loop: CASSQQGGQGFYSNQPQHF. CDR3 sequence (DNA): TGCGCCAGCAGTCAGCAGGGGGGACAGGGATTTTATAGCAATCAGCCCCAGCATTTT.

The V and J genes are TRBV4-3 and TRBJ2-7, with TRBD1 matching over 9 bases. The CDR3 sequence is 14 residues long. Trimming took 3 bases from V and 4 from J; bases not matched to a gene: 4. Per germline, CDR1 LGHNA and CDR2 YSLEER. The chain's CDR3 is CASSQEDRGYEQYF. CDR3 sequence (DNA): TGCGCCAGCAGCCAGGAGGACAGGGGTTACGAGCAGTACTTC.

The chain employs TRBV7-9 and TRBJ1-1, with D possibly TRBD1 on 6 matching bases. In germline, CDR1 is SEHNR, CDR2 FQNEAQ (reference sequence). This CDR3 has 14 residues. Trimming shortened V by 5 bases and J by 0 bases, and 10 bases separated the two germline ends. This CDR3 is CASSQGQLNTEAFF. The CDR3 nucleotides are TGTGCCAGCAGCCAAGGACAGCTGAACACTGAAGCTTTCTTT.

The chain combines TRBV29-1 with TRBJ2-7; 10 bases line up with TRBD1. Germline-derived CDR1 and CDR2 are SQVTM and ANQGSEA. CDR3 length: 14 residues. Trimming at V came to 7 bases and at J to 2 bases, leaving 8 bases not matched to a gene. The DNA of the CDR3 is TGCAGCGCTACCACCGGGACAGGGGCCTACGAGCAGTACTTC. This sequence encodes CSATTGTGAYEQYF.

The V and J genes are TRBV5-1 and TRBJ2-1; the D gene is possibly TRBD2 (5 bases). Germline V gene data show CDR1 as SGHRS and CDR2 as YFSETQ. With 2 bases removed from V and 6 bases from J, the gap between germline ends came to 12 bases. The CDR3 has 14 residues. The chain's CDR3 is CASSFSGGLNEQFF. The CDR3 DNA reads as TGCGCCAGCAGCTTTTCCGGCGGGCTCAATGAGCAGTTCTTC. The full variable domain, its missing parts supplied by reference TRBV5-1 and TRBJ2-1, is KAGVTQTPRYLIKTRGQQVTLSCSPISGHRSVSWYQQTPGQGLQFLFEYFSETQRNKGNFPGRFSGRQFSNSRSEMNVSTLELGDSALYLCASSFSGGLNEQFFGPGTRLTVL.

The chain is built from TRBV11-2 and TRBJ2-2; D unresolved. V dropped 2 bases and J dropped 4 bases, with 14 bases sitting between them. Germline CDR1 and CDR2: SGHAT and FQNNGV. The CDR3 totals 16 residues. In DNA, the CDR3 is TGTGCCAGCAGCTTACAGCTGAAGACAATCACCGGGGAGCTGTTTTTT. Residues: CASSLQLKTITGELFF. The full variable domain, with the rest looked up from reference TRBV11-2 and TRBJ2-2, is EAGVAQSPRYKIIEKRQSVAFWCNPISGHATLYWYQQILGQGPKLLIQFQNNGVVDDSQLPKDRFSAERLKGVDSTLKIQPAKLEDSAVYLCASSLQLKTITGELFFGEGSRLTVL.